The source of this T cell receptor beta chain is a study of PD-1 blockade in classical Hodgkin lymphoma. Study-level information: Administration of nivolumab to patients was at 3 mg/kg intravenously every 2 weeks.

The germline V gene encodes CDR1 LGHNA and CDR2 YNFKEQ. Trimming pared 0 bases from V and 0 bases from J, leaving 16 bases between. The CDR3 length is 18 residues. The method was immunoSEQ multiplex PCR; TCRdb's version includes in-frame clones alone and lacks a portion of them. This table has roughly 52,000 clones, around nine tenths appearing once. This sample's time point: cycle 4 day 1 (C4D1), after more than five weeks of nivolumab. All patients experienced relapse after autologous stem cell transplantation, and brentuximab vedotin exposure was variable. The gene calls are TRBV4-2 and TRBJ2-3; the D gene is possibly TRBD1 (8 bases). The sample in question was peripheral blood mononuclear cells (PBMCs), obtained before the fourth cycle of nivolumab. This receptor was obtained from a human donor with classical Hodgkin lymphoma. CDR3 sequence reads: CASSQDTGGALSTDTQYF. The CDR3 nucleotides read TGTGCCAGCAGCCAAGATACAGGGGGGGCACTTAGCACAGATACGCAGTATTTT.